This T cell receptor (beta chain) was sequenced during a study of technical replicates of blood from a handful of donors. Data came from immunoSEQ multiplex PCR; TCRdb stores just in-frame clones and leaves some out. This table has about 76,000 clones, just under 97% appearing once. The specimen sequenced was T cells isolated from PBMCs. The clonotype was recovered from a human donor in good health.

CDR3 protein: CASSPDRGGTKETQYF. The CDR3 DNA sequence: TGTGCCAGCAGCCCAGACAGGGGCGGGACAAAAGAGACCCAGTACTTC. J is TRBJ2-5 and V is TRBV7-9, with 8 bases lining up with TRBD1. Losses at the gene ends were 5 bases for V and 3 bases for J; bases not matched to a gene: 11. The germline V gene encodes CDR1 SEHNR and CDR2 FQNEAQ (reference sequence). CDR3 length equals 16 residues.